The 15 T cell receptor beta chains below all came from one sample that was sequenced in a study of Ad26.COV2.S vaccination and SARS-CoV-2 variants. Treatment noted: some 20 received Ad26.COV2.S at low or high dose, single or two shots; about five received placebo; per-sample allocation not given. Vaccine and placebo recipients were sampled on day 63 after the first injection. This table comes from immunoSEQ multiplex PCR, and its TCRdb copy is limited to in-frame clones, with some not included. The sample lists 350,000 to 450,000 clones, 92% occurring once. The sample in question was peripheral blood, obtained in a trial of Ad26.COV2.S vaccine versus placebo. The receptors stem from a person aged 18-65 years who received the Ad26.COV2.S COVID-19 vaccine or a placebo.

The chain uses TRBV11-3 and TRBJ2-2; D gene unclear. Germline V gene sequence: CDR1 SGHNT, CDR2 YENEEA. The CDR3 has 15 residues. V was clipped by 2 bases and J by 4 bases, with 11 bases between them. CDR3 sequence reads: CASSLIPGPTGELFF. In DNA form, the CDR3 reads TGTGCCAGCAGCTTAATACCCGGCCCCACCGGGGAGCTGTTTTTT.

This chain uses TRBV27 with TRBJ2-3; 7 nucleotides match TRBD2. The CDR3 is 14 amino acids. CDR1 is MNHEY and CDR2 is SMNVEV in the germline V gene (reference sequence). J lost 2 bases, V lost 3 bases, and 2 bases had no gene match. CDR3 coding DNA: TGTGCCAGCAGTTTCGGGGGGAACACAGATACGCAGTATTTT. Amino acid sequence: CASSFGGNTDTQYF.

The chain couples TRBV6-4 to TRBJ1-3; D is perhaps TRBD1 (5 bases). This CDR3 region has 14 residues. V lost 7 bases, J lost 4 bases, and 14 bases lay in between. Germline CDR1 reads MRHNA; CDR2 reads SNTAGT. The CDR3 protein is CASKVWQGGNTIYF. The CDR3, as DNA: TGTGCCAGCAAGGTATGGCAGGGAGGAAACACCATATATTTT.

The J gene is TRBJ2-1, the V gene TRBV28; 11 bases fit TRBD1. Germline loops: CDR1 MDHEN, CDR2 SYDVKM. Losses at the gene ends were 8 bases for V and 10 bases for J; bases not matched to a gene: 13. The CDR3 sequence is 15 residues long. CDR3 sequence (DNA): TGTGCCAGCGACCCTGGACAGGGGGCGTTGGGGGAGCAGTTCTTC. Its translation is CASDPGQGALGEQFF. The full variable domain, in which reference TRBV28 and TRBJ2-1 provide the parts outside the CDR3, is DVKVTQSSRYLVKRTGEKVFLECVQDMDHENMFWYRQDPGLGLRLIYFSYDVKMKEKGDIPEGYSVSREKKERFSLILESASTNQTSMYLCASDPGQGALGEQFFGPGTRLTVL.

This sequence joins TRBV28 and TRBJ2-3; TRBD2 agrees at 7 bases. Per the germline V gene, CDR1 is MDHEN and CDR2 is SYDVKM. J lost 3 bases, V lost 5 bases, and 5 bases had no gene match. This CDR3 is built from 14 residues. The CDR3 spells CASSRRGVTDTQYF. The CDR3 coding sequence is TGTGCCAGCAGTCGCCGGGGGGTGACAGATACGCAGTATTTT.

The chain links TRBV27 to TRBJ2-5; a weak D match, TRBD1 (6 bases). Trimming cost V 5 bases and J 3 bases, with 16 bases left between them. The CDR3 loop spans 15 amino acids. Germline CDR1 MNHEY, CDR2 SMNVEV (reference sequence). CDR3 nucleotides: TGTGCCAGCAGTCGCCGGCTCCGACAGGAAGAGACCCAGTACTTC. This gives the protein CASSRRLRQEETQYF.

This clone came up a few times. CDR3 bases: TGTGCCAGCAGCCTGACCGGACAGGGGGACACTGAAGCTTTCTTT. Translation gives CASSLTGQGDTEAFF. The chain links TRBV5-8 to TRBJ1-1, with 10 bases aligning to TRBD1. The V gene end was trimmed by 4 bases and the J gene end by 3 bases; junction bases not matched to a gene: 6. Per germline, CDR1 SGHTS and CDR2 YDEGEE. CDR3 length: 15 residues.

The V and J genes are TRBV5-1 and TRBJ1-2, with D possibly being TRBD1 (5 bases). V lost 0 bases to trimming and J lost 5 bases, with 11 bases between them. The CDR3 consists of 14 residues. From germline, CDR1 is SGHRS and CDR2 YFSETQ. CDR3 bases: TGCGCCAGCAGCTTGGATGTAGGGACTTATGGCTACACCTTC. The encoded protein is CASSLDVGTYGYTF.

The rearrangement links TRBV6-2 or TRBV6-3 to TRBJ1-2; D perhaps matches TRBD1 (5 bases). The V end lost 8 bases, the J end lost 2 bases, and 21 bases lay between the germline ends. The CDR3 is 16 residues long. Germline V gene sequence: CDR1 MNHEY, CDR2 SVGEGT. The CDR3 is CASGRGSLYLNYGYTF. DNA for the CDR3: TGTGCCAGCGGCCGGGGCAGCCTCTACTTGAACTATGGCTACACCTTC.

The gene calls are TRBV2 and TRBJ2-1, with 9 bases fitting TRBD1. The germline V gene has CDR1 SNHLY and CDR2 FYNNEI. With V trimmed by 4 bases and J by 7 bases, 8 bases remained unmatched. The CDR3 loop spans 15 amino acids. The CDR3, as DNA: TGTGCCAGCAGTGGGGAAGGGACAGGGTATAATGAGCAGTTCTTC. It encodes CASSGEGTGYNEQFF. The variable domain in full, with the rest retrieved from reference TRBV2 and TRBJ2-1, is EPEVTQTPSHQVTQMGQEVILRCVPISNHLYFYWYRQILGQKVEFLVSFYNNEISEKSEIFDDQFSVERPDGSNFTLKIRSTKLEDSAMYFCASSGEGTGYNEQFFGPGTRLTVL.

The genes are TRBV4-2 and TRBJ2-5; the match to TRBD2 covers 12 bases. Germline CDR1 is LGHNA and CDR2 is YNFKEQ. The V and J ends lost 1 base and 2 bases, in that order; junction bases with no gene match: 8. There are 18 residues in the CDR3. This CDR3 is CASSQAASGGAGQETQYF. The CDR3 coding sequence is TGTGCCAGCAGCCAAGCGGCTAGCGGGGGGGCAGGGCAAGAGACCCAGTACTTC.

With respect to this clone: Other DNA sequences in this sample translate to the same CDR3. The V and J genes are TRBV7-2 and TRBJ1-1, with D uncertain. Trimming shortened V by 5 bases and J by 2 bases, and 9 bases separated the two germline ends. The germline V gene encodes CDR1 SGHTA and CDR2 FQGNSA. The CDR3 extends over 13 amino acids. DNA for the CDR3: TGTGCCAGCAGCCTTCAGGTTAACACTGAAGCTTTCTTT. Protein: CASSLQVNTEAFF.

The rearrangement joins TRBV6-5 to TRBJ2-1; the D is unclear. CDR3 size: 14 residues. The germline CDR1 and CDR2 sequences are MNHEY and SVGAGI. The germline V and J ends were trimmed by 0 bases and 0 bases, with 3 bases remaining between them. DNA of the CDR3: TGTGCCAGCAGTTACTCGAGCTCCTACAATGAGCAGTTCTTC. This sequence encodes CASSYSSSYNEQFF.

To note about this clone: This sample also contains other DNA sequences that code for the same CDR3. The genes are TRBV7-9 and TRBJ1-5; unclear D gene. V lost 0 bases to trimming and J lost 4 bases, with 7 bases between them. Per the germline V gene, CDR1 is SEHNR and CDR2 is FQNEAQ (reference sequence). This CDR3 spans 14 amino acids. The CDR3 region is CASSLAGGNQPQHF. CDR3 nucleotides: TGTGCCAGCAGCTTAGCAGGAGGGAATCAGCCCCAGCATTTT.

The CDR3 is CASSLERPHSGNTIYF. The CDR3 coding sequence is TGTGCCAGCAGCTTGGAGCGGCCACACTCTGGAAACACCATATATTTT. The rearrangement joins TRBV5-5 to TRBJ1-3; D is unresolved. The CDR3 consists of 16 residues. V was pared by 0 bases and J by 0 bases, with 10 bases between. Germline V lookup: CDR1 SGHKS, CDR2 YYEKEE (reference sequence).